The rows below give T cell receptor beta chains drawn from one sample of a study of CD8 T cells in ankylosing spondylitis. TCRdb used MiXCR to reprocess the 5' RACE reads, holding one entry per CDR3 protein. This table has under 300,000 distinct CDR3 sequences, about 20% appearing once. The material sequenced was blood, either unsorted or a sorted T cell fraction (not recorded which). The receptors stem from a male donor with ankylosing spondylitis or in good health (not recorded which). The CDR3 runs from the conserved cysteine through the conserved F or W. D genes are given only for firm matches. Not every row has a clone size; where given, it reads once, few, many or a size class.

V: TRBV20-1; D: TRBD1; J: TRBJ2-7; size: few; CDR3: CSARDLDRDYEQYF; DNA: TGCAGTGCTAGAGACCTGGACAGGGACTACGAGCAGTACTTC
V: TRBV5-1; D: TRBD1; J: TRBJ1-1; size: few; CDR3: CASSWTGFTEAFF; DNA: TGCGCCAGCAGCTGGACAGGGTTCACTGAAGCTTTCTTT
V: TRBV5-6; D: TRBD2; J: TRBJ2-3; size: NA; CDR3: CASSFLTSGDTQYF; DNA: TGTGCCAGCAGCTTCCTCACTAGCGGGGATACGCAGTATTTT
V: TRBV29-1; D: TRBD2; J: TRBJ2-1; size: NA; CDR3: CSATQAGDYLLNEQFF; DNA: TGCAGCGCGACCCAAGCGGGGGACTATCTCCTCAATGAGCAGTTCTTC
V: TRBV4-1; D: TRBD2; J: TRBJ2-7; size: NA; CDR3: CASSQVLAEFYEQYF; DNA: TGCGCCAGCAGCCAAGTACTAGCGGAATTCTACGAGCAGTACTTC
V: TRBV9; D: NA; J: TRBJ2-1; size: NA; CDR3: CASSEETDYNEQFF; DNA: TGTGCCAGCAGCGAGGAAACAGACTACAATGAGCAGTTCTTC
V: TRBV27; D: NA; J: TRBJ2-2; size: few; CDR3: CASSFEGFVGTGELFF; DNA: TGTGCCAGCAGTTTTGAAGGGTTCGTGGGCACCGGGGAGCTGTTTTTT
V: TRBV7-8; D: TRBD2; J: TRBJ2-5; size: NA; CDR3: CASSSTSGRVETQYF; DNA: TGTGCCAGCAGCTCGACTAGCGGGAGGGTTGAGACCCAGTACTTC
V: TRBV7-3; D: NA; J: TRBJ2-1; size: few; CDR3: CASSTASGYYNEQFF; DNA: TGTGCCAGCAGTACCGCGAGCGGCTACTACAATGAGCAGTTCTTC
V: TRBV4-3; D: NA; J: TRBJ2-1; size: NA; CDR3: CASSQDQVRGLSYNEQFF; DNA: TGCGCCAGCAGCCAAGATCAGGTCAGGGGCCTCTCCTACAATGAGCAGTTCTTC
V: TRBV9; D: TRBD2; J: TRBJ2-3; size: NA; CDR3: CASSPPAETSGRTTQYF; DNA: TGTGCCAGCAGCCCCCCCGCGGAGACTAGCGGGAGAACTACGCAGTATTTT
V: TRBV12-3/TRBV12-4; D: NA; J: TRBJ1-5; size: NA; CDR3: CASSQGQPQHF; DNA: TGTGCCAGCAGCCAGGGGCAGCCCCAGCATTTT
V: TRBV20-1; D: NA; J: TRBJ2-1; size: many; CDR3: CSARGTVDNEQFF; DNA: TGCAGTGCTAGAGGTACGGTGGACAATGAGCAGTTCTTC
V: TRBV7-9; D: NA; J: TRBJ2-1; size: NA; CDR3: CASLSRGEQFF; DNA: TGTGCCAGCCTATCAAGGGGTGAGCAGTTCTTC
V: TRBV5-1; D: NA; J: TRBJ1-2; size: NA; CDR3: CASSVDDFYGYTF; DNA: TGCGCCAGCAGCGTGGACGATTTCTATGGCTACACCTTC
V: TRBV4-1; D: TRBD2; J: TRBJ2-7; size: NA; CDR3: CASSHPGLAGDEQYF; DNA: TGCGCCAGCAGCCACCCTGGGCTAGCGGGAGACGAGCAGTACTTC
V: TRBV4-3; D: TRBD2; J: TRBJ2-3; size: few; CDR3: CASSHGTSGPTDTQYF; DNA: TGCGCCAGCAGCCATGGGACTAGCGGTCCCACAGATACGCAGTATTTT
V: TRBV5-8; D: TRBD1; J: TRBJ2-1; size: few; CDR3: CASSSFDRGNEQFF; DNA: TGTGCCAGCAGCTCCTTTGACAGGGGAAATGAGCAGTTCTTC
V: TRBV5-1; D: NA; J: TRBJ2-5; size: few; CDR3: CASSPAASVQETQYF; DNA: TGCGCCAGCAGCCCTGCGGCGTCGGTCCAAGAGACCCAGTACTTC
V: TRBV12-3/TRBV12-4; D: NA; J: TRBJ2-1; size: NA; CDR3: CASGASANEQFF; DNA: TGTGCCAGCGGCGCCTCCGCCAATGAGCAGTTCTTC
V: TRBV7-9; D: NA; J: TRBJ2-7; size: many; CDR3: CASSSTTYEQYF; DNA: TGTGCCAGCAGCTCTACGACCTACGAGCAGTACTTC
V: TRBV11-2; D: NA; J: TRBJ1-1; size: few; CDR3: CASSLVLGVTEAFF; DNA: TGTGCCAGCAGCTTAGTTCTAGGGGTTACTGAAGCTTTCTTT
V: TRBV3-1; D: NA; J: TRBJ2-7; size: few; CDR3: CASSQDLGELEQYF; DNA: TGTGCCAGCAGCCAAGATCTGGGAGAACTCGAGCAGTACTTC
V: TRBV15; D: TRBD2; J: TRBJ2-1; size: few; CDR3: CATSIDWTSGYNEQFF; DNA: TGTGCCACCAGCATAGATTGGACTAGCGGATACAATGAGCAGTTCTTC
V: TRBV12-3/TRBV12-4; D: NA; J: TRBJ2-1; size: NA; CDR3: CASGFGGYNEQFF; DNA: TGTGCCAGCGGTTTCGGGGGCTACAATGAGCAGTTCTTC
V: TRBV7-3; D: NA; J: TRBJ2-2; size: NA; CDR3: CASSPLGSTPPGELFF; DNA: TGTGCCAGCAGCCCCCTGGGCAGTACCCCGCCCGGGGAGCTGTTTTTT
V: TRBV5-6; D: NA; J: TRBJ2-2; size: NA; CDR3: CASSLAGQRDTGELFF; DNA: TGTGCCAGCAGCTTGGCAGGACAGCGGGACACCGGGGAGCTGTTTTTT
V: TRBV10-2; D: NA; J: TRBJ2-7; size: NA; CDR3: CASGIVNYEQYF; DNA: TGCGCCAGCGGTATTGTCAACTACGAGCAGTACTTC
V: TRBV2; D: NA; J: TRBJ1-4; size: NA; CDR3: CASSGVNSNEKLFF; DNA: TGTGCCAGCAGTGGGGTGAATTCAAATGAAAAACTGTTTTTT
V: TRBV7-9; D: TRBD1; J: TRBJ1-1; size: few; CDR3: CASSPMDRDTEAFF; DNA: TGTGCCAGCAGCCCCATGGACAGGGACACTGAAGCTTTCTTT
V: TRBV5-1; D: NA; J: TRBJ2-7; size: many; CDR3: CASSGGGITYEQYF; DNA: TGCGCCAGCAGTGGAGGGGGCATCACCTACGAGCAGTACTTC
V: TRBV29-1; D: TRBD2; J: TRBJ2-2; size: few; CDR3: CSVGLANTGELFF; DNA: TGCAGCGTTGGACTAGCCAACACCGGGGAGCTGTTTTTT
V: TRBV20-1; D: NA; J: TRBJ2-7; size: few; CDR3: CSARDLMDDEQYF; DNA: TGCAGTGCTAGAGATCTAATGGACGACGAGCAGTACTTC
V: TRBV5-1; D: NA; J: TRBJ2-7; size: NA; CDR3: CASTTSGTGLYEQYF; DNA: TGCGCCAGCACAACCTCCGGGACGGGACTCTACGAGCAGTACTTC
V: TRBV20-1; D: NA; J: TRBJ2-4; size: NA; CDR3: CSARDPIAKNIQYF; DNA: TGCAGTGCTAGAGATCCGATAGCCAAAAACATTCAGTACTTC
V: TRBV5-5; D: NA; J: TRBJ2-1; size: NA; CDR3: CASSRGVVAGYNEQFF; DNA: TGTGCCAGCAGCCGGGGCGTGGTGGCGGGGTACAATGAGCAGTTCTTC
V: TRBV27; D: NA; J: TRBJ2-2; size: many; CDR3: CASSLSALSNTGELFF; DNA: TGTGCCAGCAGTTTATCGGCCCTCTCGAACACCGGGGAGCTGTTTTTT
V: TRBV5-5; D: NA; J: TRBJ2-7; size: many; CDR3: CASSPTEAYEQYF; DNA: TGTGCCAGCAGCCCGACAGAAGCCTACGAGCAGTACTTC
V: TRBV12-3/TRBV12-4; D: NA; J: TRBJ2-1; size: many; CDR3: CASSSSGNEQFF; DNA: TGTGCCAGCAGTTCCTCGGGCAATGAGCAGTTCTTC
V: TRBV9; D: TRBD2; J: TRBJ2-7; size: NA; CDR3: CASSVAAGRIYEQYF; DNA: TGTGCCAGCAGCGTAGCAGCGGGGAGAATCTACGAGCAGTACTTC
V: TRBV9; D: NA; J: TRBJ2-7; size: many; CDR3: CASSERYEQYF; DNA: TGTGCCAGCAGCGAGAGATACGAGCAGTACTTC
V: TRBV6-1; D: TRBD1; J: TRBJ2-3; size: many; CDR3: CASSDQPGQGTDTQYF; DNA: TGTGCCAGCAGTGATCAACCGGGACAGGGTACAGATACGCAGTATTTT
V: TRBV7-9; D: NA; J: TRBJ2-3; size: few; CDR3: CASSGRDDSTDTQYF; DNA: TGTGCCAGCAGCGGACGGGACGATAGCACAGATACGCAGTATTTT
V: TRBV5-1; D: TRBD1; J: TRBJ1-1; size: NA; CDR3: CASSHRQGSWDTEAFF; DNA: TGCGCCAGCAGCCACCGACAGGGAAGTTGGGACACTGAAGCTTTCTTT
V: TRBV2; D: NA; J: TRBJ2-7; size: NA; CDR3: CASVGLVSYEQYF; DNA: TGTGCCAGCGTCGGATTGGTATCCTACGAGCAGTACTTC
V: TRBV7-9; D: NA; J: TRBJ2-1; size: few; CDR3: CASSLTVSNEQFF; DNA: TGTGCCAGCAGCTTAACAGTCAGCAATGAGCAGTTCTTC
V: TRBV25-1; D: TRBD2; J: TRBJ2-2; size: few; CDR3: CASSEGLAGFANTGELFF; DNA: TGTGCCAGCAGTGAGGGACTAGCGGGTTTCGCGAACACCGGGGAGCTGTTTTTT
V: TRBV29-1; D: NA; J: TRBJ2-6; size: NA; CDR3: CSARGTSGANVLTF; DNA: TGCAGCGCGAGGGGGACCTCTGGGGCCAACGTCCTGACTTTC